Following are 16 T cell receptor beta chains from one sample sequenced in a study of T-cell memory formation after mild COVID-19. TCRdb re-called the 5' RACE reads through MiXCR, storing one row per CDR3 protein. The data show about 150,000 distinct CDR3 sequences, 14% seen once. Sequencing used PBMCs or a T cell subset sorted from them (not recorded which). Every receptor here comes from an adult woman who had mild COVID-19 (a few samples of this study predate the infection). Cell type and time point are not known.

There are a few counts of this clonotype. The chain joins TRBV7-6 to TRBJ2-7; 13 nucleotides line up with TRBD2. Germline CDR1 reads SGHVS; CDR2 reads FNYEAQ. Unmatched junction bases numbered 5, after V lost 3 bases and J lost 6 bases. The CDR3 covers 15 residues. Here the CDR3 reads CASSFGLAGVSEQYF. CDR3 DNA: TGTGCCAGCAGCTTTGGACTAGCGGGAGTCAGCGAGCAGTACTTC.

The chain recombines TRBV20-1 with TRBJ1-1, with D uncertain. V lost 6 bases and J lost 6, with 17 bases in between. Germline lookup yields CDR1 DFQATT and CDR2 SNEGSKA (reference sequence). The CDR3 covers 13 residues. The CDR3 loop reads CSATEAGLSEAFF. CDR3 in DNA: TGCAGTGCCACCGAGGCGGGATTATCTGAAGCTTTCTTT.

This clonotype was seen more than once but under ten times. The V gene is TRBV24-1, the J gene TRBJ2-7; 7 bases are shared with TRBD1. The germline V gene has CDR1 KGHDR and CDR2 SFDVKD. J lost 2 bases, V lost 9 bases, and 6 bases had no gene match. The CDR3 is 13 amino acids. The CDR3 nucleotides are TGTGCCACCTCCCGCGGACAGGCCTACGAGCAGTACTTC. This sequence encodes CATSRGQAYEQYF.

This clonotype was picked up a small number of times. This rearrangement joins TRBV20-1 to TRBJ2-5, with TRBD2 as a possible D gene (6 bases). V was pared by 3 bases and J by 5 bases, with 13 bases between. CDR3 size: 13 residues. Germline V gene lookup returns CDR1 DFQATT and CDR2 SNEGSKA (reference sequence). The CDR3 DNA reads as TGCAGTGCTAGGACCGCTAGCGCTGAGACCCAGTACTTC. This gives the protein CSARTASAETQYF.

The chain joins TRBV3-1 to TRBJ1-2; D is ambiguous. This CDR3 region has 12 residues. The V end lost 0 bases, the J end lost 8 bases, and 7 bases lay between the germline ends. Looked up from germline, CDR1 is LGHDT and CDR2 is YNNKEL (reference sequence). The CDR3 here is CASSQDLRGYTF. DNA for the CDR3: TGTGCCAGCAGCCAAGATCTGCGGGGCTACACCTTC.

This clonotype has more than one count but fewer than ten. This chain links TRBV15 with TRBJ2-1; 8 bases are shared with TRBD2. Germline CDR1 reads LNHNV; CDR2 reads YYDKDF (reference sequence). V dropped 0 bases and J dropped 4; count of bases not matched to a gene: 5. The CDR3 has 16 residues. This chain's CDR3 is CATSRESGRVYNEQFF. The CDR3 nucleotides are TGTGCCACCAGCAGAGAATCCGGGAGGGTTTACAATGAGCAGTTCTTC.

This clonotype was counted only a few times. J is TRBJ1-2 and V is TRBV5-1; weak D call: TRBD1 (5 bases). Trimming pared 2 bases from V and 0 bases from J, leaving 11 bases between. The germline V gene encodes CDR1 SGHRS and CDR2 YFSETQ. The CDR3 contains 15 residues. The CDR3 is CASSLAGIANYGYTF. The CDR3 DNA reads TGCGCCAGCAGCTTAGCAGGGATTGCTAACTATGGCTACACCTTC.

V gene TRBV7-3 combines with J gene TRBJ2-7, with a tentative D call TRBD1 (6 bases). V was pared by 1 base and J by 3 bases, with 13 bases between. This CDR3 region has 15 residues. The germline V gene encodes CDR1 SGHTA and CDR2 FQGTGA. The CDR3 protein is CASSLIPDSFYEQYF. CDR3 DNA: TGTGCCAGCAGCTTAATCCCGGACAGTTTCTACGAGCAGTACTTC.

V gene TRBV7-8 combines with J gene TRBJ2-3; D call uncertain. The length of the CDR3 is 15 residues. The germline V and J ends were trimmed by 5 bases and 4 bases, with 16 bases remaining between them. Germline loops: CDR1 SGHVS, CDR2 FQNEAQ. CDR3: CASSPQPPYPDTQYF. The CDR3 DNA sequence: TGTGCCAGCAGCCCCCAGCCCCCGTACCCAGATACGCAGTATTTT. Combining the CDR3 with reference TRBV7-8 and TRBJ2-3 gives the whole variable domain GAGVSQSPRYKVAKRGQDVALRCDPISGHVSLFWYQQALGQGPEFLTYFQNEAQLDKSGLPSDRFFAERPEGSVSTLKIQRTQQEDSAVYLCASSPQPPYPDTQYFGPGTRLTVL.

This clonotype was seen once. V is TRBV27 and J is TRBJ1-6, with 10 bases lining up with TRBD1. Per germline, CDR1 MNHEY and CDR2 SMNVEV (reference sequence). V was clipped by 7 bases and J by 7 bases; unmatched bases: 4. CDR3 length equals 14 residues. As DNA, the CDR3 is TGTGCCAGCACCCCGGGACAGGGGAATTCACCCCTCCACTTT. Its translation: CASTPGQGNSPLHF.

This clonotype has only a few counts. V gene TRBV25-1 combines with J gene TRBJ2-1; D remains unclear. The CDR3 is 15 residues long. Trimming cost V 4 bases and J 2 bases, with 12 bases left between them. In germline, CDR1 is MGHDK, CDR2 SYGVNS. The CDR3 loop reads CASSGWTPPYNEQFF. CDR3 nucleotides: TGTGCCAGCAGTGGGTGGACCCCTCCCTACAATGAGCAGTTCTTC. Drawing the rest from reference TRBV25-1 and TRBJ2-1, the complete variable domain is EADIYQTPRYLVIGTGKKITLECSQTMGHDKMYWYQQDPGMELHLIHYSYGVNSTEKGDLSSESTVSRIRTEHFPLTLESARPSHTSQYLCASSGWTPPYNEQFFGPGTRLTVL.

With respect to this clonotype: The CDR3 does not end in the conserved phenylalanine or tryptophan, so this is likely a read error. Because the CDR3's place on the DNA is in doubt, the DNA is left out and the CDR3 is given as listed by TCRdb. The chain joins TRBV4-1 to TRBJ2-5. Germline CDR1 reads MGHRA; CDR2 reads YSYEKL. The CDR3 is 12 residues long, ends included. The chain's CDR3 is CASSQGLLSGYL.

The CDR3 region has the DNA TGCAGCGTTGAAGGGAGGGCGGAAACTGAAGCTTTCTTT. Amino acids: CSVEGRAETEAFF. V is TRBV29-1 and J is TRBJ1-1; no definite D call. The germline V gene encodes CDR1 SQVTM and CDR2 ANQGSEA. V lost 1 base, J lost 5 bases, and 11 bases lay in between. The CDR3 consists of 13 residues.

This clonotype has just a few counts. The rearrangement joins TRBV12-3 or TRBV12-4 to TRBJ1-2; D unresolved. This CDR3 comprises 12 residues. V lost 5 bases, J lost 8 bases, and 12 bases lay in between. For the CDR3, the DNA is TGTGCCAGCAGTCTGGACGGACGCGGCTACACCTTC. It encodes CASSLDGRGYTF.

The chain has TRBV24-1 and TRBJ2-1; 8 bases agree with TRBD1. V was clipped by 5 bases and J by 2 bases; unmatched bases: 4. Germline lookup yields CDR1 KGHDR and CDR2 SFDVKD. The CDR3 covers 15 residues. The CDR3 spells CATSADRGPYNEQFF. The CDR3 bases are TGTGCCACCAGTGCAGACAGGGGTCCCTACAATGAGCAGTTCTTC.

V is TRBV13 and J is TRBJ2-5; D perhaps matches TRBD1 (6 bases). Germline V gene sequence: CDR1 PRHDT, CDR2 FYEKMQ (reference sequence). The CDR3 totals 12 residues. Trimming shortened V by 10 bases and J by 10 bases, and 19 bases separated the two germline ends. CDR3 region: CATQEAQGGQYF. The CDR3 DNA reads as TGTGCCACCCAAGAAGCCCAAGGGGGCCAGTACTTC.